The 15 T cell receptor beta chains reported below all come from one sample, sequenced in a study of T cell responses to AZD1222 COVID-19 vaccine. Produced via immunoSEQ multiplex PCR; TCRdb's table is partial and in-frame only. The table includes about 180,000 clones, about 86% detected once. The sample in question was peripheral blood, obtained on day 0 of AZD1222 vaccination. These receptor sequences come from an adult in good health.

The chain links TRBV27 to TRBJ1-2, with 12 bases lining up with TRBD1. Germline CDR1 MNHEY, CDR2 SMNVEV (reference sequence). This CDR3 is built from 16 residues. V lost 6 bases to trimming and J lost 7 bases; unmatched junction nucleotides: 12. This CDR3 is CASSPWGGQGAGGYTF. The CDR3 DNA sequence: TGTGCCAGCAGCCCTTGGGGGGGACAGGGGGCGGGTGGCTACACCTTC.

V is TRBV19 and J is TRBJ1-6; 12 positions agree with TRBD1. J lost 9 bases, V lost 4 bases, and 4 bases had no gene match. The germline V gene encodes CDR1 LNHDA and CDR2 SQIVND (reference sequence). The CDR3 extends over 15 amino acids. CDR3 region: CASSTGQGAGSPLHF. DNA for the CDR3: TGTGCCAGTAGTACGGGACAGGGGGCAGGTTCACCCCTCCACTTT.

The V gene is TRBV19, the J gene TRBJ1-3; D may be TRBD1 (6 bases). The germline V gene encodes CDR1 LNHDA and CDR2 SQIVND (reference sequence). V dropped 6 bases and J dropped 0 bases, with 12 bases sitting between them. The CDR3 length is 15 residues. In nucleotides, the CDR3 is TGTGCCAGTAGATTAGACAGGTACTCTGGAAACACCATATATTTT. This encodes CASRLDRYSGNTIYF.

The chain combines TRBV7-2 with TRBJ2-2, with TRBD1 identical over 7 bases. Germline V CDR1 and CDR2: SGHTA, FQGNSA. After removal of 5 bases from V and 6 bases from J, the junction contained 6 bases not matched to a gene. CDR3 length: 14 amino acids. CDR3 sequence: CASSLSTGPGELFF. CDR3 nucleotides: TGTGCCAGCAGCCTCTCGACAGGGCCCGGGGAGCTGTTTTTT.

The chain employs TRBV5-6 and TRBJ1-5, with TRBD1 matching 8 bases. There are 14 residues in the CDR3. With 1 base clipped from V and 5 bases from J, the junction kept 2 bases outside the gene matches. Germline assignment: CDR1 SGHDT and CDR2 YYEEEE. The CDR3 nucleotides read TGTGCCAGCAGCTTGATGGACAGGGATCAGCCCCAGCATTTT. Protein product: CASSLMDRDQPQHF. The full variable domain, completed using reference TRBV5-6 and TRBJ1-5, is DAGVTQSPTHLIKTRGQQVTLRCSPKSGHDTVSWYQQALGQGPQFIFQYYEEEERQRGNFPDRFSGHQFPNYSSELNVNALLLGDSALYLCASSLMDRDQPQHFGDGTRLSIL.

This clone showed up just a few times. This chain uses TRBV11-2 with TRBJ1-5, with 7 positions matching TRBD1. Looked up from germline, CDR1 is SGHAT and CDR2 is FQNNGV. V was pared by 5 bases and J by 7 bases, with 11 bases of the junction left unmatched. The CDR3 contains 15 residues. CDR3 region: CASSPQGGVGQPQHF. CDR3 in DNA: TGTGCCAGCAGCCCTCAGGGGGGGGTGGGACAGCCCCAGCATTTT.

The chain has TRBV24-1 and TRBJ2-7, with D maybe TRBD2 (6 bases). This CDR3 is built from 14 residues. Deletions cut 3 bases from V and 7 bases from J, with 15 bases between. From germline, CDR1 is KGHDR and CDR2 SFDVKD. The CDR3 DNA is TGTGCCACCAGTGATGCGGGGCGGGGAACAGAGCAGTACTTC. Its translation is CATSDAGRGTEQYF.

This clone was recorded once. The chain employs TRBV29-1 and TRBJ1-2; 9 positions match TRBD1. Per germline, CDR1 SQVTM and CDR2 ANQGSEA. V lost 7 bases, J lost 8 bases, and 11 bases stayed unmatched. CDR3 length equals 13 residues. The chain's CDR3 is CSAGTGGASGYTF. CDR3 nucleotides: TGCAGCGCAGGAACAGGGGGCGCGTCGGGCTACACCTTC.

The V gene is TRBV4-1, the J gene TRBJ1-3; D gene unclear. This CDR3 has 15 amino acids. The germline V and J ends were trimmed by 0 bases and 6 bases, with 12 bases remaining between them. Per germline, CDR1 MGHRA and CDR2 YSYEKL. The DNA of the CDR3 is TGCGCCAGCAGCCAAGACCCCCTCTTGGAAAACACCATATATTTT. Residues: CASSQDPLLENTIYF.

The J gene is TRBJ2-3, the V gene TRBV19, with D tentatively TRBD2 (6 bases). Deletions cut 6 bases from V and 2 bases from J, with 15 bases between. This CDR3 is 15 amino acids long. Germline CDR1 LNHDA, CDR2 SQIVND (reference sequence). In DNA form, the CDR3 reads TGTGCCAGTAGGCAGTTAGCGGTTTACACAGATACGCAGTATTTT. As protein: CASRQLAVYTDTQYF.

The chain employs TRBV7-9 and TRBJ2-2; D call uncertain. The V and J ends lost 3 bases and 0 bases respectively, with 8 bases between them. The CDR3 has 15 amino acids. Per germline, CDR1 SEHNR and CDR2 FQNEAQ (reference sequence). The CDR3 bases are TGTGCCAGCAGCTTCCTCGCGGCGAACACCGGGGAGCTGTTTTTT. This encodes CASSFLAANTGELFF.

V and J are TRBV15 and TRBJ2-7; TRBD2 might be the D (7 bases). V was clipped by 6 bases and J by 6 bases, with 21 bases between them. The CDR3 contains 15 residues. CDR1 and CDR2 from the germline V gene are LNHNV and YYDKDF (reference sequence). CDR3 DNA sequence: TGTGCCACCAGGGCCGGGGGGCAGGGCTCCCTCGAGCAGTACTTC. Translated: CATRAGGQGSLEQYF.

This clone has just one count. The V call is TRBV4-1, the J call TRBJ2-3; TRBD1 agrees at 10 bases. Per germline, CDR1 MGHRA and CDR2 YSYEKL. The CDR3 length is 16 residues. The V and J ends lost 4 bases and 2 bases, in that order; junction bases with no gene match: 6. This chain's CDR3 is CASSPRQGATTDTQYF. The CDR3 nucleotides are TGCGCCAGCAGCCCCCGACAGGGGGCCACCACAGATACGCAGTATTTT.

This clone was counted many times. The rearrangement uses TRBV7-3 and TRBJ1-4, with D unresolved. Germline CDR1 and CDR2: SGHTA and FQGTGA. Trimming removed 5 bases at V and 8 bases at J, with 21 bases between. The CDR3 has 16 amino acids. The CDR3 sequence: CASSPKRRSVNEKLFF. CDR3 bases: TGTGCCAGCAGCCCGAAACGTCGGTCGGTTAACGAAAAACTGTTTTTT.

The chain combines TRBV7-9 with TRBJ2-3; a weak D match, TRBD1 (5 bases). This CDR3 has 15 amino acids. Germline V lookup: CDR1 SEHNR, CDR2 FQNEAQ (reference sequence). V was shortened by 6 bases and J by 4 bases, with 17 bases between the two germline ends. The CDR3 protein is CASRTLGVRADTQYF. DNA of the CDR3: TGTGCCAGCAGGACGCTAGGGGTAAGGGCAGATACGCAGTATTTT.